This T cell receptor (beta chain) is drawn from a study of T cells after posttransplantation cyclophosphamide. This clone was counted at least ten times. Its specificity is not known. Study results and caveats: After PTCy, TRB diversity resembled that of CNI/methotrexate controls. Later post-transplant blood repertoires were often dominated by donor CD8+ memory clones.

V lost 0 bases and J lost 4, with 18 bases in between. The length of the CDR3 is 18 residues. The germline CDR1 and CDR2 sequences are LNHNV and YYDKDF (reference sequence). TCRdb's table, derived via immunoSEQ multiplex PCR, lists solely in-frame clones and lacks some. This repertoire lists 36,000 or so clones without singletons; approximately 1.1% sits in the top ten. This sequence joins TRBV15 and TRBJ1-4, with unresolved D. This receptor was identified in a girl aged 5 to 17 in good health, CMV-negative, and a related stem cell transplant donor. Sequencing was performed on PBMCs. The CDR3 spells CATSRDLVKELYNEKLFF. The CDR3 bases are TGTGCCACCAGCAGAGATCTGGTCAAGGAACTATATAATGAAAAACTGTTTTTT.